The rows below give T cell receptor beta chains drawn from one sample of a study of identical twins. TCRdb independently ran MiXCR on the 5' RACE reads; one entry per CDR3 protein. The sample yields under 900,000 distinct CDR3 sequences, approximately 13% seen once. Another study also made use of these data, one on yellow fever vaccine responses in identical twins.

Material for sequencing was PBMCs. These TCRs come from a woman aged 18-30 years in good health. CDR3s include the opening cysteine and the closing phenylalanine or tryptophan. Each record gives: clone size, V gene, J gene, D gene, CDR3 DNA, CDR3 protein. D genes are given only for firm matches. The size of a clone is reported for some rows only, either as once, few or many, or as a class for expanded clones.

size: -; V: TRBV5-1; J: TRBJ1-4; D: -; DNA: TGCGCCAGCAGCACCGGGACCCTCGAAAAACTGTTTTTT; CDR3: CASSTGTLEKLFF
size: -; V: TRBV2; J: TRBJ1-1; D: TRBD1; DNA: TGTGCCAGCAGTGGGACAGGGTCACGGCGGGACACTGAAGCTTTCTTT; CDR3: CASSGTGSRRDTEAFF
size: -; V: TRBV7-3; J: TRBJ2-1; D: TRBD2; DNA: TGTGCCAGCAGCCCCACTTCGACTAGCGGCTACAATGAGCAGTTCTTC; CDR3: CASSPTSTSGYNEQFF
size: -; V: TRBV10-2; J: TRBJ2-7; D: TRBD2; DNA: TGCGCCAGCACCCCCGGGACTAGCGGGACCCTCGAGCAGTACTTC; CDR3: CASTPGTSGTLEQYF
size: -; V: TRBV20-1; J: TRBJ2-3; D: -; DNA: TGCAGTGCTGAGAGGACAGGCACAGATACGCAGTATTTT; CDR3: CSAERTGTDTQYF
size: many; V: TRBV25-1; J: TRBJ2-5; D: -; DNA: TGTGCCAGCACCATGGGGGGGACCCAGTACTTC; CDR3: CASTMGGTQYF
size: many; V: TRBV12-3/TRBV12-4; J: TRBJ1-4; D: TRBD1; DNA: TGTGCCAGCAGTCTAGGACAGGGGGAGAAACTGTTTTTT; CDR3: CASSLGQGEKLFF
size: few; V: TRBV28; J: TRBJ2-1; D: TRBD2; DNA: TGTGCCAGCAGTTTCCTAGCGGGAGCAAATGAGCAGTTCTTC; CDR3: CASSFLAGANEQFF
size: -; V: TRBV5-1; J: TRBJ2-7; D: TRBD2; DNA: TGCGCCAGCAGCAGACCACTAGCTGCGGGAGGATCAGGCGAGCAGTACTTC; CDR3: CASSRPLAAGGSGEQYF
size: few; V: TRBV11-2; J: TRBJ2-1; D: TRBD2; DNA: TGTGCCAGCAGCTTAGGTCCAGCGGGAGCCCCGGGCAATGAGCAGTTCTTC; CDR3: CASSLGPAGAPGNEQFF
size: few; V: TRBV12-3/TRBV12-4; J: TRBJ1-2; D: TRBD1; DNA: TGTGCCAGCACCAGGACAGGGGCCGACTATGGCTACACCTTC; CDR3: CASTRTGADYGYTF
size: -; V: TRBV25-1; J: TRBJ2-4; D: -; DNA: TGTGCCAGCCGATTACCGGGCCCTATGGCCAAAAACATTCAGTACTTC; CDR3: CASRLPGPMAKNIQYF
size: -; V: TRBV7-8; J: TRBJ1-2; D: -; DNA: TGTGCCAGCAGCTTAGTGCAGGACTCCCTCAGCGATTATGGCTACACCTTC; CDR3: CASSLVQDSLSDYGYTF